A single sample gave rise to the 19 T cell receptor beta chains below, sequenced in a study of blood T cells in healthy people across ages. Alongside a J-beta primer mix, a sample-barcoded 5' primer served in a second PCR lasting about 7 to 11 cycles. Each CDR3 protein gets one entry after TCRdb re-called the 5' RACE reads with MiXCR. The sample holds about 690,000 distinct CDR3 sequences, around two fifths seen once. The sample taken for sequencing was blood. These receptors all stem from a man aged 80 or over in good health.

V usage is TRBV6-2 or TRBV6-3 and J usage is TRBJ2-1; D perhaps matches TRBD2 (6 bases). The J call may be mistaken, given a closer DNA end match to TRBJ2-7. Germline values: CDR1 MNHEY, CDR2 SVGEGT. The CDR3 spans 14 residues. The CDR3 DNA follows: TGTGCCAGCTGGGGGGTACCCTCCTACAATGAGCAGTACTTC. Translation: CASWGVPSYNEQYF.

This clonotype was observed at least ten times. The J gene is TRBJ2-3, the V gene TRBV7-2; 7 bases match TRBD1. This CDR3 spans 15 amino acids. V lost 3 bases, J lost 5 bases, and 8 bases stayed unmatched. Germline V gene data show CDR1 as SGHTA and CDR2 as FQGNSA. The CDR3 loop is CASSFRDRAGDTQYF. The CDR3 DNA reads TGTGCCAGCAGCTTCCGCGACAGGGCTGGAGATACGCAGTATTTT.

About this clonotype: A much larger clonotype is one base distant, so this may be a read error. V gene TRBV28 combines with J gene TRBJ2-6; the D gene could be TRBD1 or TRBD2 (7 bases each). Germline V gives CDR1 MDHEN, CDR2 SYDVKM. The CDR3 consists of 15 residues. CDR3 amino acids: CASSQQGRGVNVLTF. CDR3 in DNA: TGTGCCAGCAGTCAACAGGGGAGGGGGGTCAACGTCCTGACTTTC.

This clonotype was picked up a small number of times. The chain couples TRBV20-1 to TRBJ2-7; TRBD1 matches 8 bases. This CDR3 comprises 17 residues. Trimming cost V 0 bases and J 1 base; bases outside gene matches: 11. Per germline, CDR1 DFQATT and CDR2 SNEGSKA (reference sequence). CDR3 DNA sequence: TGCAGTGCTAGAGACCCCTTTGGACAGGGAGCATCCTACGAGCAGTACTTC. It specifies CSARDPFGQGASYEQYF.

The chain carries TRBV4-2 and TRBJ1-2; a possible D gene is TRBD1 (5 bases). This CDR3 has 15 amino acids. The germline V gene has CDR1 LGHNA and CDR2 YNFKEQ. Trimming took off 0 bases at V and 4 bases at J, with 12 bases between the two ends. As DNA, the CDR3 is TGTGCCAGCAGCCAAGAATCCCAAAGGGGCTATGGCTACACCTTC. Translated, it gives CASSQESQRGYGYTF.

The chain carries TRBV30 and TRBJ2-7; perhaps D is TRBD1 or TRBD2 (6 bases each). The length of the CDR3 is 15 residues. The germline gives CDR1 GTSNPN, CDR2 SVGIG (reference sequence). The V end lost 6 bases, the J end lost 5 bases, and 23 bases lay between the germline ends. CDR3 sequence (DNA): TGTGCCTGCCTGAAGGGTGGGGGGCTAGTCGACGAGCAGTACTTC. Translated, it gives CACLKGGGLVDEQYF.

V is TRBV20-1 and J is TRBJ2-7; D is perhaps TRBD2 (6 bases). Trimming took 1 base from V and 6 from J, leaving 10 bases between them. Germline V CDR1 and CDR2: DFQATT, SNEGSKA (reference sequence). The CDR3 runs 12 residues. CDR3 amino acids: CSARVRGGEQYF. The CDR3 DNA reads TGCAGTGCTAGAGTTAGGGGAGGCGAGCAGTACTTC.

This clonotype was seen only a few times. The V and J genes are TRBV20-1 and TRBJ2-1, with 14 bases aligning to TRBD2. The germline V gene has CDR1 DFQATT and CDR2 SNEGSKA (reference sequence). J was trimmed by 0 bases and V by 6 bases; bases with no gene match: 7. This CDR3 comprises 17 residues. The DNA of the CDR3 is TGCAGTGCCCTGGGACTAGCGGGGGACTCCTCCTACAATGAGCAGTTCTTC. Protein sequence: CSALGLAGDSSYNEQFF.

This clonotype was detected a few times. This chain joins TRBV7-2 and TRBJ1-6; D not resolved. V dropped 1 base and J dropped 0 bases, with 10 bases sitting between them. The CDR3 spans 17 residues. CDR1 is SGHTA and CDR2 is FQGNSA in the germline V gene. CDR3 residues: CASSLDLVNSYNSPLHF. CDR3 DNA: TGTGCCAGCAGCTTAGACCTCGTAAACTCCTATAATTCACCCCTCCACTTT.

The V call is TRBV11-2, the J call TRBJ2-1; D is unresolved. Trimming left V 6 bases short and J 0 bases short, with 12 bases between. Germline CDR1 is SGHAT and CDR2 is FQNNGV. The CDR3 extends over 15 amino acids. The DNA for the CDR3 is TGTGCCAGCAGAGCCGCCTGGGGCTCCTACAATGAGCAGTTCTTC. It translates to CASRAAWGSYNEQFF.

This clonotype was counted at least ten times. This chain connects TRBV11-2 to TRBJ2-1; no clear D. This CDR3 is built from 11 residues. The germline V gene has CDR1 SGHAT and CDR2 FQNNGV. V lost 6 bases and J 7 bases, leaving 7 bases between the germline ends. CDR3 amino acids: CASSLSNEQFF. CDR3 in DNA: TGTGCCAGCAGTTTGAGTAATGAGCAGTTCTTC. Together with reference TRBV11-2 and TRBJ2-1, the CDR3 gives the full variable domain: EAGVAQSPRYKIIEKRQSVAFWCNPISGHATLYWYQQILGQGPKLLIQFQNNGVVDDSQLPKDRFSAERLKGVDSTLKIQPAKLEDSAVYLCASSLSNEQFFGPGTRLTVL.

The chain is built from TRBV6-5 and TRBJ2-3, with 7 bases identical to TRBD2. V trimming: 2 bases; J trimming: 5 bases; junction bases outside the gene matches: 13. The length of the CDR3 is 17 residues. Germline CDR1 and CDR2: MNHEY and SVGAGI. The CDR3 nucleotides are TGTGCCAGCAGTTACGTTCAACCGGGGGGATCTCGAGATACGCAGTATTTT. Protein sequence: CASSYVQPGGSRDTQYF.

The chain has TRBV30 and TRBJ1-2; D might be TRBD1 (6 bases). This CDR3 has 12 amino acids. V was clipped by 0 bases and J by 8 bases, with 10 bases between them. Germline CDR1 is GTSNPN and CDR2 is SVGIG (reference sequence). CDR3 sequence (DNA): TGTGCCTGGAGTGTAACAGGGCCCGGCTACACCTTC. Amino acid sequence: CAWSVTGPGYTF.

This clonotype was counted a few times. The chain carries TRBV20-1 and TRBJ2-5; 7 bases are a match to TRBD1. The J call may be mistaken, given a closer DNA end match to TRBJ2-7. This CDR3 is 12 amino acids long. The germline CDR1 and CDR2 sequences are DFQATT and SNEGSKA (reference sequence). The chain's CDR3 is CSLRGRGYEQYF. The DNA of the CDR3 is TGCAGTCTCAGGGGGAGAGGCTACGAGCAGTACTTC.

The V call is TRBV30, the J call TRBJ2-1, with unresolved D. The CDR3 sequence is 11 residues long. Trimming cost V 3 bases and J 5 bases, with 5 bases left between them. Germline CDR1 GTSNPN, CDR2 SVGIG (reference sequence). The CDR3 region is CAWRWDNEQFF. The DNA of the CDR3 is TGTGCCTGGAGGTGGGACAATGAGCAGTTCTTC.

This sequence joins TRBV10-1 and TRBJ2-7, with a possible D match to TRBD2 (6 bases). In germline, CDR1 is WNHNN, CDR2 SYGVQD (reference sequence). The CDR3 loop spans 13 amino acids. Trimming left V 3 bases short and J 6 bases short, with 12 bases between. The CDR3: CASSEGGRGEQYF. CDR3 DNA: TGCGCCAGCAGTGAAGGAGGGCGGGGCGAGCAGTACTTC.

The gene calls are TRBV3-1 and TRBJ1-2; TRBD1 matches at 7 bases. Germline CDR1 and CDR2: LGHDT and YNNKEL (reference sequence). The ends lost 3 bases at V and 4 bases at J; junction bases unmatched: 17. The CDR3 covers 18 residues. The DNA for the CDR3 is TGTGCCAGCAGCCAGGTTGCGGGGAGACAGGGAGAAGGCTATGGCTACACCTTC. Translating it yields CASSQVAGRQGEGYGYTF.

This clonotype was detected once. The CDR3 sequence is CASSPRVSSEQYF. The CDR3 DNA is TGTGCCAGCAGCCCCAGGGTTTCCAGCGAGCAGTACTTC. This chain joins TRBV7-2 and TRBJ2-5; TRBD1 might be the D (5 bases). The J call is doubtful: the DNA matches TRBJ2-7 better. In germline, CDR1 is SGHTA, CDR2 FQGNSA. The CDR3 length is 13 residues.

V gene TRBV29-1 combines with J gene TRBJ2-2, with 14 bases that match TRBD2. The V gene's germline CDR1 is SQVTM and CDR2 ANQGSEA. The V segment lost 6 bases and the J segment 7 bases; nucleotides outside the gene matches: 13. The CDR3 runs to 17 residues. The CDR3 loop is CSVTGATSGRAHGELFF. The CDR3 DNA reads TGCAGCGTCACGGGGGCGACTAGCGGGAGGGCCCACGGGGAGCTGTTTTTT.